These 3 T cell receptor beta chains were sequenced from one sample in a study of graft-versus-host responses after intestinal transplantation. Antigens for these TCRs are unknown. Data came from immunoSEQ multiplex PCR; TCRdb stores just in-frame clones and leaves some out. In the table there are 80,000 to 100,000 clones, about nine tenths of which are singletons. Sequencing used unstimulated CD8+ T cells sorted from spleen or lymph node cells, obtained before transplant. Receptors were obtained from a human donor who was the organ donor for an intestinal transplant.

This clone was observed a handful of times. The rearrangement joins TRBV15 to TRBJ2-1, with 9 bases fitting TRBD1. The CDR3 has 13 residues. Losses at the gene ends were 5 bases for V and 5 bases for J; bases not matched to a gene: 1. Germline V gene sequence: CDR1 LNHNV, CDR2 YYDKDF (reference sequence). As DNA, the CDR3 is TGTGCCACCAGCGGGACAGGGAACAATGAGCAGTTCTTC. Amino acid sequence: CATSGTGNNEQFF.

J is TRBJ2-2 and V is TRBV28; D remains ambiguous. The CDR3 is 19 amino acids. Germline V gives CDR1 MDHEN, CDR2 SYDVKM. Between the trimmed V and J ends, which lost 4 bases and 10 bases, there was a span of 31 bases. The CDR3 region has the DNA TGTGCCAGCAGTTGTCGGCCGGGTCAACTCCTACGGCCATTAATGGAGCTGTTTTTT. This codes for CASSCRPGQLLRPLMELFF.

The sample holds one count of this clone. CDR3 loop: CASSQDLWVGQGNTEAFF. CDR3 sequence (DNA): TGTGCCAGCAGCCAAGATCTTTGGGTCGGACAGGGCAACACTGAAGCTTTCTTT. The chain couples TRBV4-2 to TRBJ1-1; TRBD1 aligns across 8 bases. V lost 0 bases to trimming and J lost 2 bases; unmatched junction nucleotides: 11. The germline V gene has CDR1 LGHNA and CDR2 YNFKEQ. The CDR3 is made up of 18 amino acids.